These T cell receptor beta chains were read from a single sample in a study of cytomegalovirus exposure and HLA in healthy donors. Generated by immunoSEQ multiplex PCR, the TCRdb table keeps only in-frame clones and is missing some. In the table there are some 220,000 clones, 70% to 85% of which are singletons. The sequenced sample was PBMCs. Source of these receptors: a woman aged 40 to 50 in good health and CMV-seronegative. CDR3s include the opening cysteine and the closing phenylalanine or tryptophan. A D gene is named only where the DNA matches it firmly. A row's size may be missing; if present it is once, few, many or a size class.

D gene: NA
J gene: TRBJ1-5
V gene: TRBV15
clone size: NA
CDR3 DNA: TGTGCCACCAGGGACATAAAAGTTAGCAATCAGCCCCAGCATTTT
CDR3 protein: CATRDIKVSNQPQHF

D gene: TRBD1
J gene: TRBJ2-3
V gene: TRBV5-1
clone size: NA
CDR3 DNA: TGCGCCAGCAGCTCTACAGGGGTCACAGATACGCAGTATTTT
CDR3 protein: CASSSTGVTDTQYF

D gene: NA
J gene: TRBJ2-1
V gene: TRBV11-2
clone size: NA
CDR3 DNA: TGTGCCAGCAGCTTTCAGGCTGATTTTAATGAGCAGTTCTTC
CDR3 protein: CASSFQADFNEQFF

D gene: NA
J gene: TRBJ1-1
V gene: TRBV5-6
clone size: few
CDR3 DNA: TGTGCCAGCAGCTTGCCAGGGTCGAACACTGAAGCTTTCTTT
CDR3 protein: CASSLPGSNTEAFF

D gene: NA
J gene: TRBJ1-5
V gene: TRBV30
clone size: NA
CDR3 DNA: TGTGCCTGGAGCGGAGGGGCTGGGCAGCCCCAGCATTTT
CDR3 protein: CAWSGGAGQPQHF

D gene: TRBD1
J gene: TRBJ2-3
V gene: TRBV2
clone size: NA
CDR3 DNA: TGTGCCAGGGCAGGGGGATCGGGAGATACGCAGTATTTT
CDR3 protein: CARAGGSGDTQYF

D gene: NA
J gene: TRBJ2-7
V gene: TRBV25-1
clone size: NA
CDR3 DNA: TGTGCCAGCAGTGACCTCACAGGGAGCTCCTACGAGCAGTACTTC
CDR3 protein: CASSDLTGSSYEQYF

D gene: TRBD2
J gene: TRBJ2-2
V gene: TRBV5-4
clone size: NA
CDR3 DNA: TGTGCCAGCAGCGATAGCGGGGGAAACCCCGGGGAGCTGTTTTTT
CDR3 protein: CASSDSGGNPGELFF

D gene: TRBD1
J gene: TRBJ1-5
V gene: TRBV7-2
clone size: NA
CDR3 DNA: TGTGCCAGCAGCTCCCAGACGACAGGGGGTAATCAGCCCCAGCATTTT
CDR3 protein: CASSSQTTGGNQPQHF

D gene: NA
J gene: TRBJ1-2
V gene: TRBV6-5
clone size: NA
CDR3 DNA: TGTGCCAGCAGTGAAGCTGGTAACTATGGCTACACCTTC
CDR3 protein: CASSEAGNYGYTF

D gene: NA
J gene: TRBJ2-1
V gene: TRBV27
clone size: NA
CDR3 DNA: TGTGCCAGCAGTTTAGGGGGGTTCAATGAGCAGTTCTTC
CDR3 protein: CASSLGGFNEQFF

D gene: NA
J gene: TRBJ1-1
V gene: TRBV7-2
clone size: NA
CDR3 DNA: TGTGCCAGCAGCTCCTACTCAATGAACACTGAAGCTTTCTTT
CDR3 protein: CASSSYSMNTEAFF

D gene: TRBD1
J gene: TRBJ2-5
V gene: TRBV5-4
clone size: NA
CDR3 DNA: TGTGCCAGCCGAACGGGACAGTCGGAGGAGACCCAGTACTTC
CDR3 protein: CASRTGQSEETQYF

D gene: NA
J gene: TRBJ1-1
V gene: TRBV11-3
clone size: NA
CDR3 DNA: TGTGCCAGCAGCTTAGCCCAGGGGACTGAAGCTTTCTTT
CDR3 protein: CASSLAQGTEAFF

D gene: NA
J gene: TRBJ1-1
V gene: TRBV14
clone size: NA
CDR3 DNA: TGTGCCAGCAGCCAAGATCGTCTGCGAGCTTTCTTT
CDR3 protein: CASSQDRLRAFF

D gene: NA
J gene: TRBJ2-6
V gene: TRBV7-2
clone size: NA
CDR3 DNA: TGTGCCAGCAGCTTATCCAGGTTGAGCTCTGGGGCCAACGTCCTGACTTTC
CDR3 protein: CASSLSRLSSGANVLTF

D gene: NA
J gene: TRBJ2-5
V gene: TRBV6-6
clone size: NA
CDR3 DNA: TGTGCCAGCAGTTACCCATACGAGACACCGTACTTC
CDR3 protein: CASSYPYETPYF

D gene: NA
J gene: TRBJ1-1
V gene: TRBV7-8
clone size: NA
CDR3 DNA: TGTGCCAGCAGCTTAGGAGGAGGGTGGGACACTGAAGCTTTCTTT
CDR3 protein: CASSLGGGWDTEAFF

D gene: NA
J gene: TRBJ2-1
V gene: TRBV7-6
clone size: NA
CDR3 DNA: TGTGCCAGCAGCTCCGCACTTGAGCAGTTCTTC
CDR3 protein: CASSSALEQFF

D gene: NA
J gene: TRBJ1-1
V gene: TRBV19
clone size: few
CDR3 DNA: TGTGCCAGTAGTATGAGGACTATTGGGAGCGGCACTGAAGCTTTCTTT
CDR3 protein: CASSMRTIGSGTEAFF

D gene: NA
J gene: TRBJ2-1
V gene: TRBV7-9
clone size: NA
CDR3 DNA: TGTGCCAGCAGGAGGGATAACAATGAGCAGTTCTTC
CDR3 protein: CASRRDNNEQFF

D gene: TRBD1
J gene: TRBJ1-6
V gene: TRBV30
clone size: NA
CDR3 DNA: TGTGCCTGGAGTGTCCGGACAGGACCTTCAAATTCACCCCTCCACTTT
CDR3 protein: CAWSVRTGPSNSPLHF

D gene: NA
J gene: TRBJ2-7
V gene: TRBV6-5
clone size: NA
CDR3 DNA: NA
CDR3 protein: CASSTSTGPTYEQYF

D gene: NA
J gene: TRBJ1-2
V gene: TRBV7-2
clone size: NA
CDR3 DNA: TGTGCCAGCAGCCAAGACCAGGGATTATCATATGGCTACACCTTC
CDR3 protein: CASSQDQGLSYGYTF

D gene: NA
J gene: TRBJ1-1
V gene: TRBV13
clone size: NA
CDR3 DNA: TGTGCCAGCAGCGCCGGCGTACAGGGGAACACTGAAGCTTTCTTT
CDR3 protein: CASSAGVQGNTEAFF

D gene: TRBD1
J gene: TRBJ1-1
V gene: TRBV10-2
clone size: NA
CDR3 DNA: TGCGCCAGCAGCGAGGGACAGCCAGCTGAAGCTTTCTTT
CDR3 protein: CASSEGQPAEAFF

D gene: NA
J gene: TRBJ1-4
V gene: TRBV15
clone size: NA
CDR3 DNA: TGTGCCACCAGCAGAGACAGTGCAACTAATGAAAAACTGTTTTTT
CDR3 protein: CATSRDSATNEKLFF

D gene: NA
J gene: TRBJ2-6
V gene: TRBV19
clone size: NA
CDR3 DNA: TGTGCCAGTACCCCAGATATTGGCCCTGGGGCCAACGTCCTGACTTTC
CDR3 protein: CASTPDIGPGANVLTF

D gene: NA
J gene: TRBJ2-3
V gene: TRBV5-1
clone size: NA
CDR3 DNA: TGCGCCAGCAGCTCTAGCACAGATACGCAGTATTTT
CDR3 protein: CASSSSTDTQYF

D gene: NA
J gene: TRBJ2-5
V gene: TRBV19
clone size: NA
CDR3 DNA: TGTGCCAGTAGTCCCCGGAGAGGTGAGACCCAGTACTTC
CDR3 protein: CASSPRRGETQYF

D gene: NA
J gene: TRBJ1-1
V gene: TRBV7-9
clone size: NA
CDR3 DNA: TGTGCCAGCAGCTCCTACAGGGCCATGAACACTGAAGCTTTCTTT
CDR3 protein: CASSSYRAMNTEAFF

D gene: TRBD1
J gene: TRBJ1-1
V gene: TRBV6-5
clone size: few
CDR3 DNA: TGTGCCAGCAGCCGGGACAGGGGAACTGAAGCTTTCTTT
CDR3 protein: CASSRDRGTEAFF

D gene: NA
J gene: TRBJ2-3
V gene: TRBV5-1
clone size: few
CDR3 DNA: TGCGCCAGCAGCTTGTTGGGGGGAAGCACAGATACGCAGTATTTT
CDR3 protein: CASSLLGGSTDTQYF

D gene: NA
J gene: TRBJ2-6
V gene: TRBV2
clone size: once
CDR3 DNA: TGTGCCAGCACCAGAGAGGGCTCCGGCGGGGCCAACGTCCTGACTTTC
CDR3 protein: CASTREGSGGANVLTF

D gene: NA
J gene: TRBJ2-2
V gene: TRBV19
clone size: few
CDR3 DNA: TGTGCCAGTAGTATCCGTGCGGGGTTTGACACCGGGGAGCTGTTTTTT
CDR3 protein: CASSIRAGFDTGELFF

D gene: NA
J gene: TRBJ1-5
V gene: TRBV6-5
clone size: few
CDR3 DNA: TGTGCCAGCAGCCCAGGGTTTCGCAATCAGCCCCAGCATTTT
CDR3 protein: CASSPGFRNQPQHF

D gene: NA
J gene: TRBJ2-2
V gene: TRBV7-2
clone size: NA
CDR3 DNA: TGTGCCAGCAGCGGGGGGGGGCAGCTGAACACCGGGGAGCTGTTTTTT
CDR3 protein: CASSGGGQLNTGELFF

D gene: TRBD2
J gene: TRBJ2-5
V gene: TRBV5-4
clone size: NA
CDR3 DNA: TGTGCCAGCAGCCAGATACTAGCGGGGTCCCAAGAGACCCAGTACTTC
CDR3 protein: CASSQILAGSQETQYF

D gene: NA
J gene: TRBJ1-4
V gene: TRBV19
clone size: once
CDR3 DNA: TGTGCCAGTAGTTTGAAGCGAGGGGGATGGGGTGAAAAACTGTTTTTT
CDR3 protein: CASSLKRGGWGEKLFF

D gene: NA
J gene: TRBJ2-7
V gene: TRBV2
clone size: NA
CDR3 DNA: TGTGCCAGCAGCCCCGAAGGGGGCTCCTACGAGCAGTACTTC
CDR3 protein: CASSPEGGSYEQYF

D gene: NA
J gene: TRBJ1-2
V gene: TRBV7-2
clone size: few
CDR3 DNA: TGTGCCAGCAGCTTATCGGGGGTTACAAACGGCTACACCTTC
CDR3 protein: CASSLSGVTNGYTF

D gene: TRBD1
J gene: TRBJ2-1
V gene: TRBV29-1
clone size: NA
CDR3 DNA: TGCAGCGTTGAAGGAGACAGGGTTGGTCTTTTCGGTGGTAATGAGCAGTTCTTC
CDR3 protein: CSVEGDRVGLFGGNEQFF

D gene: TRBD1
J gene: TRBJ1-5
V gene: TRBV13
clone size: NA
CDR3 DNA: TGTGCCAGCAGCTTAGGCACCGGACAGGGAAGCAATCAGCCCCAGCATTTT
CDR3 protein: CASSLGTGQGSNQPQHF

D gene: NA
J gene: TRBJ2-7
V gene: TRBV7-9
clone size: NA
CDR3 DNA: TGTGCCAGCATGGGGGGTCCGGCCCCCTTGAGCGAGCAGTACTTC
CDR3 protein: CASMGGPAPLSEQYF

D gene: NA
J gene: TRBJ1-1
V gene: TRBV19
clone size: NA
CDR3 DNA: TGTGCCACCAGGCGGGGAGGGACTGAAGCTTTCTTT
CDR3 protein: CATRRGGTEAFF

D gene: TRBD2
J gene: TRBJ2-1
V gene: TRBV14
clone size: NA
CDR3 DNA: TGTGCCAGCAGCCAAGATCTGCTAGCGGGGTTCTACAATGAGCAGTTCTTC
CDR3 protein: CASSQDLLAGFYNEQFF

D gene: NA
J gene: TRBJ1-2
V gene: TRBV19
clone size: once
CDR3 DNA: TGTGCCAGTACTCCGGGGAATAACTATGGCTACACCTTC
CDR3 protein: CASTPGNNYGYTF

D gene: NA
J gene: TRBJ2-1
V gene: TRBV7-2
clone size: NA
CDR3 DNA: TGTGCCAGCAGCCCCCGCTACAATGAGCAGTTCTTC
CDR3 protein: CASSPRYNEQFF

D gene: TRBD2
J gene: TRBJ2-2
V gene: TRBV5-8
clone size: NA
CDR3 DNA: TGTGCCAGCAACCCTTGGGGGGGTAGGACCGGGGAGCTGTTTTTT
CDR3 protein: CASNPWGGRTGELFF

D gene: NA
J gene: TRBJ2-6
V gene: TRBV19
clone size: NA
CDR3 DNA: TGTGCCAGTAGGACGTCCTTAGGGGCTGGGGCCAACGTCCTGACTTTC
CDR3 protein: CASRTSLGAGANVLTF

D gene: NA
J gene: TRBJ2-3
V gene: TRBV28
clone size: NA
CDR3 DNA: TGTGCCAGCAGGCTACTTTCAGATACGCAGTATTTT
CDR3 protein: CASRLLSDTQYF

D gene: TRBD1
J gene: TRBJ1-1
V gene: TRBV7-9
clone size: NA
CDR3 DNA: TGTTCCAGCAGCCCCCAGGGGGGAGAAGCTTTCTTT
CDR3 protein: CSSSPQGGEAFF